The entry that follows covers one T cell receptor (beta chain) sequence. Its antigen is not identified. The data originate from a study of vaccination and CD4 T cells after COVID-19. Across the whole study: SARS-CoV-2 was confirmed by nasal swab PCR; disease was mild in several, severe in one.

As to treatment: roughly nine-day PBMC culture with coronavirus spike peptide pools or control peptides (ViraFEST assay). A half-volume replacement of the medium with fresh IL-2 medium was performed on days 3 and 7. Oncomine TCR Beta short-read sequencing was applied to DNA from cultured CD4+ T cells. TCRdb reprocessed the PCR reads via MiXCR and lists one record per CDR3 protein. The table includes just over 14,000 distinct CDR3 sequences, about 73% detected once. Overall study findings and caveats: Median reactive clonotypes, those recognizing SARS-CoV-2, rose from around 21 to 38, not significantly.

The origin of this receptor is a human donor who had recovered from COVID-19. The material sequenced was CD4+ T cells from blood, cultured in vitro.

CDR3 coding DNA: TGTGCCAGCAGTGACTCGATAGCGAACACCGGGGAGCTGTTTTTT. Translated, it gives CASSDSIANTGELFF. This chain joins TRBV6-4 and TRBJ2-2; D gene ambiguous. The CDR3 is made up of 15 amino acids. Deletions cut 0 bases from V and 0 bases from J, with 5 bases between. Germline V gene data show CDR1 as MRHNA and CDR2 as SNTAGT.